This record covers a single T cell receptor (beta chain). Its antigen target is currently unknown. No quality values exist for individual bases; no much larger clone is one base distant. Taken from the germline V gene (reference sequence), the CDR1 and CDR2 loops are DFQATT and SNEGSKA. Reading from cysteine to phenylalanine, the CDR3 counts 15 amino acids. Only CDR3 DNA remains: 45 bases, in frame from the first base. V is pruned by 3 bases and J by 0 bases, leaving 2 bases of the junction without a gene match. This entry is derived from a study of T cell repertoires in cytomegalovirus infection (dated by TCRdb to between 2018 and 2020). At the level of the whole study: The HLA type of each donor mattered for the analysis, because public TCR beta signatures pointed to carriage of CMV infection along with the matching HLA type. What the study reported, not specific to this receptor: Carriers of CMV infection plus the relevant HLA type were discriminated by the cumulative frequency of public TCR beta family members in the study cohort and in an independent roughly 350-donor cohort. In the ex vivo response, HLA-C-restricted CMV-specific TCR beta clonotypes were dominant, and in two of eight donors the single most frequent clonotype came from this HLA-C-restricted group.

The listed sequencing device is Illumina HiSeq 1500. TCRdb cleaned the public reads at Q25 with fastp, built clones with MiXCR and kept in-frame beta chains. Rows with a matching CDR3 protein are joined into one entry that keeps the most common DNA and genes. In this sample the table shows over 85,000 distinct CDR3 sequences, about 17% of which occur a single time. The ten largest clones add up to 8% of the sample. This clonotype was sampled from a human donor in good health (CMV status not recorded). Some clones in this sample may be carry-over from other donors' samples. What was sequenced was PBMCs. The chain is made from TRBV20-1 and TRBJ2-5; TRBD1 lines up with 12 middle nucleotides. Here the CDR3 is given as CSARGTGGNQETQYF. The nucleotide sequence is given as TGCAGTGCTAGGGGGACAGGGGGCAACCAAGAGACCCAGTACTTC.